The rows below give T cell receptor beta chains drawn from one sample of a study of T-cell memory formation after mild COVID-19. Each CDR3 protein is one row after TCRdb ran MiXCR on the 5' RACE reads. The data hold 350,000 to 450,000 distinct CDR3 sequences, with roughly 26% observed a single time. The sample comprised PBMCs or a T cell subset sorted from them (not recorded which). These TCRs come from an adult woman who had mild COVID-19 (a few samples of this study predate the infection). Cell type and time point are not known. The CDR3 runs from the conserved cysteine through the conserved F or W. Fields, in order: J gene, D gene, clone size, V gene, CDR3 DNA, CDR3 protein. The D gene is left open where the match is weak. Size values are once, few and many counts, or a class for expanded clones, and some rows have none.

TRBJ1-2,NA,few,TRBV20-1,TGCAGTGCTAGGGACGCCCTTCGCTATGGCTACACCTTC,CSARDALRYGYTF
TRBJ2-2,NA,NA,TRBV30,TGTGCCTGGAGTCTAGGAGAGAACACCGGGGAGCTGTTTTTT,CAWSLGENTGELFF
TRBJ2-7,NA,NA,TRBV14,TGTGCCAGCAGCCAAGCCCCCCCCTACGAGCAGTACTTC,CASSQAPPYEQYF
TRBJ2-1,TRBD2,NA,TRBV18,TGTGCCAGCTCACCGACTCTAGGACTAGCGGGAGTCCATGAGCAGTTCTTC,CASSPTLGLAGVHEQFF
TRBJ2-1,NA,NA,TRBV19,TGTGCCAGTAGTATTTCAGATTACTCCTACAATGAGCAGTTCTTC,CASSISDYSYNEQFF
TRBJ2-1,NA,once,TRBV24-1,TGTGCCACCAGTATCGGATCAACTCCTTACAATGAGCAGTTCTTC,CATSIGSTPYNEQFF
TRBJ2-1,NA,NA,TRBV5-6,TGTGCCAGCAGCTTGGTCATTGCAGGTAGAGAGCAGTTCTTC,CASSLVIAGREQFF
TRBJ2-2,TRBD1,NA,TRBV3-1,TGTGCCAGCAGCCAAACGACAGGGCGGGTCACCGGGGAGCTGTTTTTT,CASSQTTGRVTGELFF
TRBJ2-2,NA,NA,TRBV20-1,TGCAGTGTGGGTCTTGGCAGCACCGGGGAGCTGTTTTTT,CSVGLGSTGELFF
TRBJ2-5,NA,few,TRBV18,TGTGCCAGCTCACCAGCCGGCGACGGGACGGAGACCCAGTACTTC,CASSPAGDGTETQYF
TRBJ2-3,TRBD2,few,TRBV3-1,TGTGCCAGCAGCCGCGGACTAGCGGCCTCTGTTGATACGCAGTATTTT,CASSRGLAASVDTQYF
TRBJ2-3,TRBD2,NA,TRBV5-1,TGCGCCAGCACCCGATCAGCGGGGGGCACAGATACGCAGTATTTT,CASTRSAGGTDTQYF
TRBJ1-1,NA,NA,TRBV27,TGTGCCAGCAGCCCGGGGTTTTACACTGAAGCTTTCTTT,CASSPGFYTEAFF
TRBJ2-1,TRBD2,NA,TRBV2,TGTGCCAGCAGTGAGTTCCCACTAGCGGAGATCAGCAATGAGCAGTTCTTC,CASSEFPLAEISNEQFF
TRBJ1-1,TRBD1,NA,TRBV2,TGTGCCAGCAGACCCCAGGGGGCTTCGGGGAACACTGAAGCTTTCTTT,CASRPQGASGNTEAFF
TRBJ2-3,NA,NA,TRBV30,TGTGCCTGGAGTGTAGCACTAGCCGGCACAGATACGCAGTATTTT,CAWSVALAGTDTQYF
TRBJ2-5,TRBD2,few,TRBV7-6,TGTGCCAGCAGCTCACTAGCGGGAGGGCCGGAGACCCAGTACTTC,CASSSLAGGPETQYF
TRBJ2-1,TRBD2,NA,TRBV7-9,TGTGCCAGCAGCCCCTTGAGCGGGAGGGCCTTCAATGAGCAGTTCTTC,CASSPLSGRAFNEQFF
TRBJ2-7,NA,NA,TRBV29-1,TGCAGCGTTGAAATTGATAGCTACGAGCAGTACTTC,CSVEIDSYEQYF
TRBJ2-6,NA,many,TRBV25-1,TGTGCCAGCAGCGCCCCTGTTAGTGGGGGTTCTGGGGCCAACGTCCTGACTTTC,CASSAPVSGGSGANVLTF
TRBJ2-1,NA,few,TRBV7-8,TGTGCCAGCAGCTTAACCCACGCTCGAGATGAGCAGTTCTTC,CASSLTHARDEQFF
TRBJ1-5,NA,NA,TRBV12-3/TRBV12-4,TGTGCCAGCAGCTCCCAGACCGCGGAGCCCCAGCATTTT,CASSSQTAEPQHF
TRBJ2-3,NA,few,TRBV6-2/TRBV6-3,TGTGCCAGCAGCCGACGCAGTTCCACAGATACGCAGTATTTT,CASSRRSSTDTQYF
TRBJ1-3,TRBD1,NA,TRBV12-3/TRBV12-4,TGTGCCAGCAGCCGGGACAGGACCCCAGCTGGAAACACCATATATTTT,CASSRDRTPAGNTIYF
TRBJ2-7,TRBD1,few,TRBV6-5,TGTGCCAGCAGTTACAGCCAGGGGGCGGGGGAGCAGTACTTC,CASSYSQGAGEQYF
TRBJ2-3,NA,few,TRBV11-2,TGTGCCAGCAGCTTTAGACAGCTCCTTAGCACAGATACGCAGTATTTT,CASSFRQLLSTDTQYF
TRBJ2-3,NA,few,TRBV29-1,TGCAGCGTTGTTCACAGGGAAGTGTATTTT,CSVVHREVYF
TRBJ1-1,NA,few,TRBV20-1,TGCAGTGCCAAGTGGGGGGGCAGGGACACTGAAGCTTTCTTT,CSAKWGGRDTEAFF
TRBJ2-1,TRBD1,few,TRBV10-3,TGTGCCATCAGTGGAACAGGGGTGTGGGAGCAGTTCTTC,CAISGTGVWEQFF
TRBJ2-7,TRBD2,NA,TRBV20-1,TGCAGTGCTATTAGCGGGGGGGGACCGCTTCCCCACGAGCAGTACTTC,CSAISGGGPLPHEQYF
TRBJ2-1,NA,few,TRBV7-8,TGTGCCAGCAGCTTAGTTTCAGCTTTTGAGCAGTTCTTC,CASSLVSAFEQFF
TRBJ1-1,NA,few,TRBV5-1,TGCGCCAGCAGCGGAGGATCCGGGAACACTGAAGCTTTCTTT,CASSGGSGNTEAFF
TRBJ2-2,TRBD2,few,TRBV12-3/TRBV12-4,TGTGCCAGCAGTGACGGGGGACTAGCGGGAGACACCGGGGAGCTGTTTTTT,CASSDGGLAGDTGELFF
TRBJ2-1,TRBD2,few,TRBV30,TGTGCCTGGAGCCCACATCTACGGGGACTAGCGGGGGGAGGAGATGAGCAGTTCTTC,CAWSPHLRGLAGGGDEQFF
TRBJ1-6,NA,NA,TRBV4-1,TGCGCCAGCAGCCAAGATGTAGGGGGCTCCTATAATTCACCCCTCCACTTT,CASSQDVGGSYNSPLHF
TRBJ2-7,NA,NA,TRBV30,TGTGCCTGGAGTGACAGCGGTACCTACGAGCAGTACTTC,CAWSDSGTYEQYF
TRBJ1-4,NA,NA,TRBV5-1,TGCGCCAGCAGCTTGGAGGCAGGGATAAATGAAAAACTGTTTTTT,CASSLEAGINEKLFF
TRBJ2-3,TRBD2,NA,TRBV10-3,TGTGCCACTTTGACTAGCGGCACAGATACGCAGTATTTT,CATLTSGTDTQYF
TRBJ2-1,NA,NA,TRBV12-3/TRBV12-4,TGTGCCAGCAGTTTTCAGGTCAATGAGCAGTTCTTC,CASSFQVNEQFF
TRBJ2-3,NA,NA,TRBV7-9,TGTGCCAGCTTCGAAGGCGGAGAGGGCACAGATACGCAGTATTTT,CASFEGGEGTDTQYF
TRBJ2-1,NA,few,TRBV3-1,TGTGCCAGCAGCCATGGGGGTTGGGTGGATGAGCAGTTCTTC,CASSHGGWVDEQFF
TRBJ2-7,NA,NA,TRBV5-1,TGCGCCAGCAGCTTCAGCTACGCCTACGAGCAGTACTTC,CASSFSYAYEQYF
TRBJ1-2,NA,NA,TRBV18,TGTGCCAGCTCTATCCCGAACTATGGCTACACCTTC,CASSIPNYGYTF
TRBJ2-1,NA,once,TRBV6-2/TRBV6-3,TGTGCCAGCAGTTTTCCGGGGCCAGCCGACAATGAGCAGTTCTTC,CASSFPGPADNEQFF
TRBJ2-3,TRBD2,NA,TRBV7-9,TGTGCCAGCAGCCCACGGGCGGGAGAGGAGGAAGATACGCAGTATTTT,CASSPRAGEEEDTQYF
TRBJ2-1,NA,NA,TRBV9,TGTGCCAGCAGCGTAGGGCCAGGGGGGTACAATGAGCAGTTCTTC,CASSVGPGGYNEQFF
TRBJ2-1,NA,NA,TRBV7-3,TGTGCCAGCAGCAGCACGATTTCCAATGAGCAGTTCTTC,CASSSTISNEQFF
TRBJ2-3,TRBD1,NA,TRBV7-6,TGTGCCAGCAGCGTCCTGGACAGGGGGCGCGCAGATACGCAGTATTTT,CASSVLDRGRADTQYF
TRBJ1-5,TRBD1,NA,TRBV12-3/TRBV12-4,TGTGCCAGCAGTTTCAGGGGGCTTCAGCCCCAGCATTTT,CASSFRGLQPQHF
TRBJ1-1,NA,NA,TRBV7-2,TGTGCCAGCAGCCTCGGGACGGGGCACATGAACACTGAAGCTTTCTTT,CASSLGTGHMNTEAFF
TRBJ2-7,TRBD2,few,TRBV4-1,TGCGCCAGCAGCCCGCTAGCGGGAGGCGGGAGCTCCTACGAGCAGTACTTC,CASSPLAGGGSSYEQYF
TRBJ1-1,NA,NA,TRBV2,TGTGCCAGCAGTGATGGACTCCCGAACACTGAAGCTTTCTTT,CASSDGLPNTEAFF
TRBJ2-1,NA,NA,TRBV7-9,TGTGCCAGCAGAAGTATAGGGGACACTTACAATGAGCAGTTCTTC,CASRSIGDTYNEQFF
TRBJ2-7,NA,few,TRBV5-1,TGCGCCAGCAGCTTAGACCTAAATTACGAGCAGTACTTC,CASSLDLNYEQYF